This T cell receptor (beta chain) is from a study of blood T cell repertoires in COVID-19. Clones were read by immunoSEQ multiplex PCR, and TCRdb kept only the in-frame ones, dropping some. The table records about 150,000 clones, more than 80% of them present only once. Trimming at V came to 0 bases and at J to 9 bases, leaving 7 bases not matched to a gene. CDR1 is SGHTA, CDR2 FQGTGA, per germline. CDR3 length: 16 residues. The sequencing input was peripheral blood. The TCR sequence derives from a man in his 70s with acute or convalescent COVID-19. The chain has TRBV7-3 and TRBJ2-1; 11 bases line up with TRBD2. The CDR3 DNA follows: TGTGCCAGCAGCTTAACGGTAGCGGGAGGGCCTTCTGAGCAGTTCTTC. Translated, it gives CASSLTVAGGPSEQFF.